A selection of T cell receptor beta chains follows, all from one sample in a study of T cell repertoires in cytomegalovirus infection. TCRdb analysed the reads with MiXCR anew, one entry per CDR3 protein. The sample lists approximately 490,000 distinct CDR3 sequences; around 11% were seen once. The sample comprised PBMCs. All receptors come from a human donor in good health (CMV status not recorded). Some clones in this sample may be carry-over from other donors' samples. The CDR3 runs from the conserved cysteine through the conserved F or W. D genes are given only for firm matches. Only some rows state a clone size, as once, few, many or a class for expanded clones.

D gene	clone size	V gene	J gene	CDR3 protein	CDR3 DNA
TRBD2	many	TRBV7-6	TRBJ2-1	CASSSRLAGGHSSYNEQFF	TGTGCCAGCAGCTCACGTCTGGCGGGGGGTCACTCCTCCTACAATGAGCAGTTCTTC
NA	few	TRBV20-1	TRBJ1-2	CSARMGAGSYGYTF	TGCAGTGCTAGAATGGGGGCAGGGAGCTATGGCTACACCTTC
TRBD2	many	TRBV7-2	TRBJ2-1	CASSAAAGGPNEQFF	TGTGCCAGCAGCGCCGCAGCGGGAGGGCCCAATGAGCAGTTCTTC
NA	many	TRBV7-3	TRBJ2-3	CASSPNSGSSTDTQYF	TGTGCCAGCAGCCCCAATTCGGGGTCTAGCACAGATACGCAGTATTTT
NA	NA	TRBV24-1	TRBJ2-1	CATSDLPRSGQRYNEQFF	TGTGCCACCAGTGATTTGCCGCGGAGCGGCCAACGCTACAATGAGCAGTTCTTC
TRBD2	NA	TRBV4-2	TRBJ2-3	CASSQPTSGGLDTQYF	TGTGCCAGCAGCCAACCGACTAGCGGGGGGTTGGATACGCAGTATTTT
NA	few	TRBV4-2	TRBJ2-7	CASSQPPSGEQYF	TGTGCCAGCAGCCAACCCCCCTCCGGCGAGCAGTACTTC
NA	many	TRBV6-5	TRBJ1-2	CASSYSGQGIDGYTF	TGTGCCAGCAGTTACTCGGGGCAGGGGATCGATGGCTACACCTTC
NA	many	TRBV7-2	TRBJ1-1	CASSLSDLYTEAFF	TGTGCCAGCAGCTTATCGGACCTCTACACTGAAGCTTTCTTT
TRBD2	few	TRBV3-1	TRBJ2-7	CASSQAGGLGYEQYF	TGTGCCAGCAGCCAAGCAGGAGGACTAGGCTACGAGCAGTACTTC
NA	NA	TRBV5-6	TRBJ2-5	CASSFRGFQETQYF	TGTGCCAGCTCGTTTAGAGGCTTCCAAGAGACCCAGTACTTC
NA	many	TRBV7-9	TRBJ1-4	CASSLAGVKEKLFF	TGTGCCAGCAGCTTGGCTGGGGTAAAGGAAAAACTGTTTTTT
NA	many	TRBV18	TRBJ1-1	CASSPGGLERGAFF	TGTGCCAGCTCACCCGGGGGGCTCGAACGCGGAGCTTTCTTT
TRBD2	many	TRBV19	TRBJ2-3	CASSSASGDGDTQYF	TGTGCCAGTAGTTCGGCTAGCGGGGATGGAGATACGCAGTATTTT
NA	many	TRBV14	TRBJ1-1	CASSPHTEAFF	TGTGCCAGCAGCCCCCACACTGAAGCTTTCTTT
NA	NA	TRBV20-1	TRBJ2-6	CSAIPDRTGANVLTF	TGCAGTGCTATCCCAGACAGGACTGGGGCCAACGTCCTGACTTTC
TRBD2	many	TRBV19	TRBJ2-7	CASSIGAGGPYEQYF	TGTGCCAGTAGTATCGGAGCGGGAGGGCCCTACGAGCAGTACTTC